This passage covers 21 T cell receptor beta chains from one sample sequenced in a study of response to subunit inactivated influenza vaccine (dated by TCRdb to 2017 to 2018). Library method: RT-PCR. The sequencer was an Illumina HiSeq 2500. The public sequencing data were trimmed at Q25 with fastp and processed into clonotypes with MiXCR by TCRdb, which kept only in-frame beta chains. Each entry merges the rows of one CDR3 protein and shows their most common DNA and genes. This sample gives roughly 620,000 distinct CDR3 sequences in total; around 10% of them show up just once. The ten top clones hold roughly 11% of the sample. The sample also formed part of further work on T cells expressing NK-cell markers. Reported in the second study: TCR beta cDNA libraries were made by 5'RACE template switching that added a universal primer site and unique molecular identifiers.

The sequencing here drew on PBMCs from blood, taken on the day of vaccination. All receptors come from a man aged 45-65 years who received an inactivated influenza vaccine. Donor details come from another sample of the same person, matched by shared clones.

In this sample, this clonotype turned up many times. The CDR3 DNA reads as TGTGCCAGCAGCCCGCCTGGACAGGGGTTATTCAATGAGCAGTTCTTC. Residues: CASSPPGQGLFNEQFF. V and J are TRBV7-9 and TRBJ2-1, with 9 nucleotides matching TRBD1. Trimming removed 5 bases from V and 6 bases from J; junction bases left unmatched: 11. Germline CDR1 reads SEHNR; CDR2 reads FQNEAQ (reference sequence). The CDR3 runs to 16 residues.

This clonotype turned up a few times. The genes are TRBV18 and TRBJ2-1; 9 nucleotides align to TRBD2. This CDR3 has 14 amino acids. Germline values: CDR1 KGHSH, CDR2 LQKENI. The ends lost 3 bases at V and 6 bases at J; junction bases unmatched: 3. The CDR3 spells CASSPGLATNEQFF. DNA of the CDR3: TGTGCCAGCTCACCGGGACTAGCTACCAATGAGCAGTTCTTC.

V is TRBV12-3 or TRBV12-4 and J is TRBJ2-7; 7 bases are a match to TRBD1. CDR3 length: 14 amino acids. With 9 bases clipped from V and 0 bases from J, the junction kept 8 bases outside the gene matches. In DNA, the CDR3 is TGTGCCAGAGGGACAGTCCCAAGCTCCTACGAGCAGTACTTC. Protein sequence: CARGTVPSSYEQYF.

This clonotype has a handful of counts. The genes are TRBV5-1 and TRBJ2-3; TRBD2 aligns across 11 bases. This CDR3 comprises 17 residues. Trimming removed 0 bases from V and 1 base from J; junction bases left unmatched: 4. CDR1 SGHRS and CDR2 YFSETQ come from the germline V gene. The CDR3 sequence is CASSLETSGAGTDTQYF. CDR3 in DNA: TGCGCCAGCAGCTTGGAGACTAGCGGGGCGGGCACAGATACGCAGTATTTT. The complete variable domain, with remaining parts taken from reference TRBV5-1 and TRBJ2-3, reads KAGVTQTPRYLIKTRGQQVTLSCSPISGHRSVSWYQQTPGQGLQFLFEYFSETQRNKGNFPGRFSGRQFSNSRSEMNVSTLELGDSALYLCASSLETSGAGTDTQYFGPGTRLTVL.

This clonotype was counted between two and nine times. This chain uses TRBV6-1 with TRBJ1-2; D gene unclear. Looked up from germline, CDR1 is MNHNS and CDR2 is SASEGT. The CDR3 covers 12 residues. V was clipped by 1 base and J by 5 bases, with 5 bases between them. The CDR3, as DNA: TGTGCCAGCAGTGAAGGGTGGTATGGCTACACCTTC. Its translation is CASSEGWYGYTF.

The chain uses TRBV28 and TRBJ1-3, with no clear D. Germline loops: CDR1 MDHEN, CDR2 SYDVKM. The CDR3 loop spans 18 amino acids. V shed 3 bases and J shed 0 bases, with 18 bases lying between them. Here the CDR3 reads CASSFYRAGVPSGNTIYF. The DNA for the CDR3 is TGTGCCAGCAGTTTCTACCGAGCTGGAGTCCCCTCTGGAAACACCATATATTTT. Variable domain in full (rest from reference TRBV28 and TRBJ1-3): DVKVTQSSRYLVKRTGEKVFLECVQDMDHENMFWYRQDPGLGLRLIYFSYDVKMKEKGDIPEGYSVSREKKERFSLILESASTNQTSMYLCASSFYRAGVPSGNTIYFGEGSWLTVV.

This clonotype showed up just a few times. This CDR3 is CSAKVPYEQYF. The CDR3 nucleotides are TGCAGTGCCAAGGTACCTTACGAGCAGTACTTC. The chain is built from TRBV20-1 and TRBJ2-7, with no clear D. V was pared by 6 bases and J by 4 bases, with 10 bases between. The CDR3 has 11 residues. Germline-derived CDR1 and CDR2 are DFQATT and SNEGSKA (reference sequence).

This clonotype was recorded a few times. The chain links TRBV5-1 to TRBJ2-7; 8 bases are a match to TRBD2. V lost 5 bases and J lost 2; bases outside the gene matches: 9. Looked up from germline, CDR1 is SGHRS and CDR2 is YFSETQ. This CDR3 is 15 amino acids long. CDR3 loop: CASRAQAGAPYEQYF. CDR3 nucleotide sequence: TGCGCCAGCAGAGCTCAAGCGGGAGCCCCCTACGAGCAGTACTTC.

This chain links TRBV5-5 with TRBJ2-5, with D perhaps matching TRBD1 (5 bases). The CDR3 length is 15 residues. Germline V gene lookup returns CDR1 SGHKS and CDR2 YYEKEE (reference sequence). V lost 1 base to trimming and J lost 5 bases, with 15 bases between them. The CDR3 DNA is TGTGCCAGCAGCTTGAACGTACAGGCTAGGGAGACCCAGTACTTC. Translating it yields CASSLNVQARETQYF.

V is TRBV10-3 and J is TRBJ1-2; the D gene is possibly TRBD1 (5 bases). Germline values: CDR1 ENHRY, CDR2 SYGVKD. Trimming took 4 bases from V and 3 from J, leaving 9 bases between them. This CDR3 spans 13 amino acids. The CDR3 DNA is TGTGCCATCAGTGCGGGCAGGGACTATGGCTACACCTTC. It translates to CAISAGRDYGYTF.

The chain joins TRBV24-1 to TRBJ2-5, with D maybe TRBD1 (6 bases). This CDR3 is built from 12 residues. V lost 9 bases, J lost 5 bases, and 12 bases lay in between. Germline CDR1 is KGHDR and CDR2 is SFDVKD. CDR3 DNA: TGTGCCACCCAGGGGTCCGTTGAGACCCAGTACTTC. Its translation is CATQGSVETQYF.

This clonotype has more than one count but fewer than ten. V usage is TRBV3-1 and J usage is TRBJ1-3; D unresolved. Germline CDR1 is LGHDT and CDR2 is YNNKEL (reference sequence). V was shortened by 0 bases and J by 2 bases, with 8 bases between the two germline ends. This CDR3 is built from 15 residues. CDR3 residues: CASSQDVSTGNTIYF. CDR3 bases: TGTGCCAGCAGCCAAGACGTGTCTACTGGAAACACCATATATTTT.

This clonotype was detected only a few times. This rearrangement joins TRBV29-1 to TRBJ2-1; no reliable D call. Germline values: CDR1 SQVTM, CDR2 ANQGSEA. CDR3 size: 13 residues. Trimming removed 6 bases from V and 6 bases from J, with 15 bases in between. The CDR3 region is CSVPRVHPNEQFF. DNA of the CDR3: TGCAGCGTGCCCCGGGTCCACCCCAATGAGCAGTTCTTC.

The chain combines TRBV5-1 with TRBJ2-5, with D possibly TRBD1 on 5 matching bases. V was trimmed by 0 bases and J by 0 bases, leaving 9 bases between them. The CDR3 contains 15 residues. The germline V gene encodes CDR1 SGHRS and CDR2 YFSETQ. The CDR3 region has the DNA TGCGCCAGCAGCTTGGATCAGGGCAACCAAGAGACCCAGTACTTC. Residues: CASSLDQGNQETQYF.

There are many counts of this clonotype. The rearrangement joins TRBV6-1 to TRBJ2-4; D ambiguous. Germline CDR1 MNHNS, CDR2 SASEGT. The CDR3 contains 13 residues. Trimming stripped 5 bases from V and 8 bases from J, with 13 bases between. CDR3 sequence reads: CASSLGQADIQYF. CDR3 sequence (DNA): TGTGCCAGCAGTCTAGGGCAGGCGGACATTCAGTACTTC.

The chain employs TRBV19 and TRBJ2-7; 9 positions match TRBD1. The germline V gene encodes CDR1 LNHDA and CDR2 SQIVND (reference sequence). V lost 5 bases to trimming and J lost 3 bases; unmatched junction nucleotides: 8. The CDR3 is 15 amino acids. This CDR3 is CASSLIQGASYEQYF. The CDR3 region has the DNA TGTGCCAGTAGTTTAATACAGGGGGCGAGCTACGAGCAGTACTTC.

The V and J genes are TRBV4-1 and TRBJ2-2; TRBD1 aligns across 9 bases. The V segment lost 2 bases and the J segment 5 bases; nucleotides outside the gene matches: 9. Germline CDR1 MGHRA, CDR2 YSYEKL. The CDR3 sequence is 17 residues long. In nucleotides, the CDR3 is TGCGCCAGCAGCCAACCTTACAGGGGGCGCGGTACCGGGGAGCTGTTTTTT. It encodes CASSQPYRGRGTGELFF.

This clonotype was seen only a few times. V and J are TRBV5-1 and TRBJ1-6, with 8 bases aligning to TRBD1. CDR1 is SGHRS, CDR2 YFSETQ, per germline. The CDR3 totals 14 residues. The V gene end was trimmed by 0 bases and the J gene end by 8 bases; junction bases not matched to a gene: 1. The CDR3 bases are TGCGCCAGCAGCTTGGCGGGACAGGATTCACCCCTCCACTTT. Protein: CASSLAGQDSPLHF.

CDR3 in amino acids: CASSLESEKQFF. CDR3 DNA sequence: TGTGCCAGCAGCTTAGAAAGCGAGAAGCAGTTCTTC. The chain employs TRBV7-9 and TRBJ2-1; D call uncertain. Germline V CDR1 and CDR2: SEHNR, FQNEAQ (reference sequence). This CDR3 is 12 amino acids long. V lost 1 base and J lost 11, with 9 bases in between.

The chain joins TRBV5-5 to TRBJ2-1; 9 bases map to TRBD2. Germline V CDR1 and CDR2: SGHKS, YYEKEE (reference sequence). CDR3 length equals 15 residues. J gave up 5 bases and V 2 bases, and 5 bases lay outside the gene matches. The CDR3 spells CASSFMTSGNNEQFF. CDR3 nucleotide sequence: TGTGCCAGCAGCTTTATGACTAGCGGAAACAATGAGCAGTTCTTC.

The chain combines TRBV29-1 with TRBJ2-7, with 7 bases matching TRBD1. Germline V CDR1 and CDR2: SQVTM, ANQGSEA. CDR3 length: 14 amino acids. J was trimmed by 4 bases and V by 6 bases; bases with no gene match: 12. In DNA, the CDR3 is TGCAGCGTAGGACGGGACAGATTACGATACGAGCAGTACTTC. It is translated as CSVGRDRLRYEQYF.